The source of this T cell receptor (beta chain) is a study of blood T cell repertoires in COVID-19. Study-level information: COVID-19 samples from acute and convalescent phases originated in the United States, Italy and Spain.

Using immunoSEQ multiplex PCR, the repertoire was profiled, and TCRdb retains in-frame clones only, with some absent. In the table there are approximately 250,000 clones, approximately 89% of which are singletons. Per germline, CDR1 LGHDT and CDR2 YNNKEL (reference sequence). This CDR3 has 18 residues. Germline trimming cut 0 bases from V and 2 bases from J; bases unmatched to any gene: 9. Study members were between about 18 and 100 years old and lived in 20 to 30 US regions. The study recruited exposed participants who had met a COVID-19 case within 2 weeks before entry. This sequence was found in a man in his forties who had been exposed to COVID-19. Sequenced: PBMCs or T cells enriched from blood (not recorded which). This chain joins TRBV3-1 (or the pseudogene TRBV3-2) and TRBJ2-7; 11 nucleotides match TRBD1. CDR3 protein: CASSQDPRGQGVTYEQYF. In DNA, the CDR3 is TGTGCCAGCAGCCAAGACCCACGGGGACAGGGGGTGACCTACGAGCAGTACTTC.